These T cell receptor beta chains were read from a single sample in a study of vaccination and CD4 T cells after COVID-19. Their antigens are not known. In TCRdb, the PCR reads were re-called with MiXCR into one record per CDR3 protein. The sample lists about 17,000 distinct CDR3 sequences, roughly 54% seen once, with over 8.5% in the top ten. Sequencing input: CD4+ T cells from blood, cultured in vitro. These receptors were collected from a human donor who had recovered from COVID-19. CDR3s include the opening cysteine and the closing phenylalanine or tryptophan. Fields, in order: V gene, J gene, D gene, clone size, CDR3 DNA, CDR3 protein. A D gene is named only where the DNA matches it firmly. A clone size is listed for some rows: how often the clone was seen (once, few, many), or a class if it is expanded.

>TRBV6-1|TRBJ2-5|NA|NA
TGTGCCAGCAGTACCCGATGGGGGACCCAAGAGACCCAGTACTTC
CASSTRWGTQETQYF
>TRBV6-1|TRBJ2-7|NA|NA
TGTGCCAGCAGTGCCCCGGGCGACGAGCAGTACTTC
CASSAPGDEQYF
>TRBV7-9|TRBJ1-1|TRBD1|NA
TGTGCCAGCAGCTCATGGGACAGGGAGAACACTGAAGCTTTCTTT
CASSSWDRENTEAFF
>TRBV24-1|TRBJ2-1|NA|few
TGTGCCACCAGTGCAGGACGCTCCTACAATGAGCAGTTCTTC
CATSAGRSYNEQFF
>TRBV4-1|TRBJ2-7|TRBD2|NA
TGCGCCAGCAGCCAAGGTAATAGCGGGACCTACGAGCAGTACTTC
CASSQGNSGTYEQYF
>TRBV20-1|TRBJ2-7|NA|few
TGCAGTGCTAGTTCAGGAGTCGAGCAGTACTTC
CSASSGVEQYF
>TRBV29-1|TRBJ1-1|NA|NA
TGCAGCGTGATAGCTAGGGCCTCCAGGGTGACTGAAGCTTTCTTT
CSVIARASRVTEAFF
>TRBV12-3/TRBV12-4|TRBJ1-2|NA|NA
TGTGCCAGCAGGCACAGGGAGCTAGATGGCTACACCTTC
CASRHRELDGYTF
>TRBV20-1|TRBJ2-1|NA|NA
TGCAGTGCCCCGAAGGAGGACAATGAGCAGTTCTTC
CSAPKEDNEQFF
>TRBV11-1|TRBJ2-6|NA|NA
TGTGCCAGCAGCTTCGCAGGGGCAACTGGGGCCAACGTCCTGACTTTC
CASSFAGATGANVLTF
>TRBV11-2|TRBJ2-2|NA|NA
TGTGCCAGCAGCTCCGGACAGGGAGGGACCGGGGAGCTGTTTTTT
CASSSGQGGTGELFF
>TRBV27|TRBJ2-7|TRBD1|NA
TGTGCCAGCAGCCTTTTGGACAGGGGTGAGAACGAGCAGTACTTC
CASSLLDRGENEQYF
>TRBV5-5|TRBJ2-6|TRBD1|NA
TGTGCCAGCAGCGGGACAGGGACCGGGGCCAACGTCCTGACTTTC
CASSGTGTGANVLTF
>TRBV10-1|TRBJ1-1|NA|few
TGCGCCAGCAGCTTAACAGGGATAGGTACGGCTTTCTTT
CASSLTGIGTAFF
>TRBV24-1|TRBJ2-4|NA|NA
TGTGCCACCAGTGACTCCGACAGGCTAGCCAAAAACATTCAGTACTTC
CATSDSDRLAKNIQYF
>TRBV5-1|TRBJ2-1|NA|NA
TGCGCCAGCAGCGTGCTAGCGAGCTCCTACAATGAGCAGTTCTTC
CASSVLASSYNEQFF
>TRBV7-9|TRBJ2-7|NA|NA
TGTGCCAGCAGCTTAGTCCAGGGCGAGCAGTACTTC
CASSLVQGEQYF
>TRBV5-4|TRBJ2-5|TRBD1|NA
TGTGCCAGCAGCTTGGGGGGACAGTCAGAAGAGACCCAGTACTTC
CASSLGGQSEETQYF
>TRBV20-1|TRBJ1-1|NA|NA
TGCAGTGCTAGTAAGAGTAGGGCGAACACTGAAGCTTTCTTT
CSASKSRANTEAFF
>TRBV12-3/TRBV12-4|TRBJ2-7|NA|NA
NA
CASRHSGQGTGEQYF
>TRBV19|TRBJ2-1|TRBD2|NA
TGTGCCAGTAGTACTACTAGCGGGAGGGCCGATGAGCAGTTCTTC
CASSTTSGRADEQFF
>TRBV19|TRBJ2-5|TRBD2|NA
TGTGCCAGTAGTATCGGGGGGGCCCAAGAGACCCAGTACTTC
CASSIGGAQETQYF
>TRBV28|TRBJ1-5|NA|NA
TGTGCCAGCAGTCCGAAAGCCGTGACCCAACAGCCCCAGCATTTT
CASSPKAVTQQPQHF
>TRBV27|TRBJ2-2|TRBD2|few
TGTGCCAGCAGTTTAGGGGCTAGCGGGAGAGGTGGGGAGCTGTTTTTT
CASSLGASGRGGELFF
>TRBV5-4|TRBJ2-1|NA|NA
TGTGCCAGCAACGACAGGCTCGGCCATGAGCAGTTCTTC
CASNDRLGHEQFF
>TRBV10-3|TRBJ2-1|TRBD2|NA
TGTGCCATCAGTGAGACTAGCGGGAGTAGTGAGCAGTTCTTC
CAISETSGSSEQFF
>TRBV2|TRBJ1-3|NA|NA
TGTGCCAGCAGTGAAGGGCACCAGCGCACCATATATTTT
CASSEGHQRTIYF
>TRBV6-1|TRBJ2-7|NA|NA
TGTGCCAGCAGTCCACTGGAGGCTGCCGAGCAGTACTTC
CASSPLEAAEQYF
>TRBV10-3|TRBJ1-1|NA|few
TGTGCCATCGTCCCAGGGGCCGCCGGGTCAGCTTTCTTT
CAIVPGAAGSAFF
>TRBV7-9|TRBJ2-2|TRBD1|NA
TGTGCCAGCAGCGGGACAGGGGGCAACACCGGGGAGCTGTTTTTT
CASSGTGGNTGELFF
>TRBV11-3|TRBJ1-1|NA|NA
TGTGCCAGCAGCTTTGCTAACACCAACACTGAAGCTTTCTTT
CASSFANTNTEAFF
>TRBV12-3/TRBV12-4|TRBJ2-7|NA|NA
TGTGCCAGCAGTTCGACAGAAGGATACGAGCAGTACTTC
CASSSTEGYEQYF
>TRBV27|TRBJ2-2|TRBD2|NA
TGTGCCAGCAAAGTAATGGCTAGCGGGAGCGCCGGGGAGCTGTTTTTT
CASKVMASGSAGELFF
>TRBV6-4|TRBJ1-1|NA|NA
TGTGCCAGCAGAGCCTATACAGGGCGCACTGAAGCTTTCTTT
CASRAYTGRTEAFF
>TRBV15|TRBJ1-5|TRBD1|NA
TGTGCCACCAGCAGAGGGGGGAGGGACAGGGGACAGCATTTT
CATSRGGRDRGQHF
>TRBV18|TRBJ1-6|NA|NA
TGTGCCAGCTCACCACGGAGCTCGGATAATTCACCCCTCCACTTT
CASSPRSSDNSPLHF
>TRBV11-2|TRBJ2-6|NA|NA
TGTGCCAGCAGCAACGCGGTTTCCGGGGCCAACGTCCTGACTTTC
CASSNAVSGANVLTF
>TRBV27|TRBJ2-3|TRBD2|few
TGTGCCAGCAGTCCGTGGACTAGCGGGACAGATACGCAGTATTTT
CASSPWTSGTDTQYF
>TRBV10-3|TRBJ1-5|NA|NA
TGTGCCTCCCGGGACAAATATAGCAATCAGCCCCAGCATTTT
CASRDKYSNQPQHF
>TRBV11-2|TRBJ1-6|NA|NA
TGTGCCAGCAGTAAATGGGGTTCCTATAATTCACCCCTCCACTTT
CASSKWGSYNSPLHF
>TRBV3-1|TRBJ1-5|NA|NA
TGTGCCAGCAGCCAAGATCACGCCGGTAGGAGCAATCAGCCCCAGCATTTT
CASSQDHAGRSNQPQHF
>TRBV20-1|TRBJ1-2|NA|NA
TGCAGTGCCCCCGGGGCGAACTATGGCTACACCTTC
CSAPGANYGYTF
>TRBV7-6|TRBJ1-2|NA|NA
TGTGCCAGCAGCTTAGGGGTTGGGGGGAGCTATGGCTACACCTTC
CASSLGVGGSYGYTF